These 26 T cell receptor beta chains came from one sample sequenced in a study of T cell responses to AZD1222 COVID-19 vaccine. The repertoire was sequenced with immunoSEQ multiplex PCR; TCRdb's copy has only in-frame clones and lacks some. The sample has over 95,000 clones, over 75% seen once. This specimen was peripheral blood, taken on day 0 of AZD1222 vaccination. Receptors were obtained from an adult in good health.

The chain joins TRBV14 to TRBJ2-2; tentative D call: TRBD1 (5 bases). Trimming removed 3 bases at V and 1 base at J, with 6 bases between. This CDR3 comprises 14 residues. From germline, CDR1 is SGHDN and CDR2 FVKESK. The CDR3 DNA is TGTGCCAGCAGCCACGACAGGAACACCGGGGAGCTGTTTTTT. This gives the protein CASSHDRNTGELFF.

This clone was observed a single time. CDR3 nucleotide sequence: TGTGCCAGCAGCGTAGAAGGGGGGCCGTATTCACCCCTCCACTTT. Its translation is CASSVEGGPYSPLHF. The rearrangement links TRBV9 to TRBJ1-6, with D tentatively TRBD1 (6 bases). The V end was cut by 0 bases, the J end by 8 bases, with 12 bases between. From germline, CDR1 is SGDLS and CDR2 YYNGEE. This CDR3 has 15 amino acids.

The chain carries TRBV14 and TRBJ1-1; the D gene is possibly TRBD1 (5 bases). Germline CDR1 SGHDN, CDR2 FVKESK. CDR3 length: 15 residues. Trimming took 3 bases from V and 2 from J, leaving 13 bases between them. CDR3 nucleotide sequence: TGTGCCAGCAGCCACACCACAGGATTTAACACTGAAGCTTTCTTT. The encoded protein is CASSHTTGFNTEAFF. Looking up the rest from reference TRBV14 and TRBJ1-1 gives the full variable domain: EAGVTQFPSHSVIEKGQTVTLRCDPISGHDNLYWYRRVMGKEIKFLLHFVKESKQDESGMPNNRFLAERTGGTYSTLKVQPAELEDSGVYFCASSHTTGFNTEAFFGQGTRLTVV.

The rearrangement links TRBV6-1 to TRBJ2-7, with 11 nucleotides matching TRBD2. Trimming cost V 1 base and J 3 bases; bases outside gene matches: 2. The CDR3 spans 15 residues. In germline, CDR1 is MNHNS, CDR2 SASEGT. The CDR3 DNA reads as TGTGCCAGCAGTGAAGATACTAGCGGGAGCTACGAGCAGTACTTC. It codes for CASSEDTSGSYEQYF.

V gene TRBV13 combines with J gene TRBJ2-3; 12 bases agree with TRBD2. The CDR3 covers 19 residues. Unmatched junction bases numbered 7, after V lost 0 bases and J lost 0 bases. CDR1 and CDR2 (germline): PRHDT, FYEKMQ (reference sequence). CDR3 sequence: CASSLGLAGGAGSTDTQYF. The CDR3 DNA reads TGTGCCAGCAGCTTAGGACTAGCGGGAGGTGCTGGAAGCACAGATACGCAGTATTTT.

CDR3 protein: CASSAPRTGELFF. CDR3 coding DNA: TGTGCCAGCAGCGCCCCTCGGACCGGGGAGCTGTTTTTT. This rearrangement joins TRBV21-1 to TRBJ2-2; TRBD2, the D gene given by the table, was not confirmed from the DNA. TRBV21-1 is a documented pseudogene. The CDR3 runs to 13 residues.

V usage is TRBV19 and J usage is TRBJ1-1, with TRBD1 identical over 12 bases. V lost 4 bases to trimming and J lost 10 bases; unmatched junction nucleotides: 10. Germline CDR1 is LNHDA and CDR2 is SQIVND (reference sequence). This CDR3 contains 15 residues. CDR3 sequence reads: CASSKNRDRGLVAFF. The CDR3 DNA is TGTGCCAGTAGTAAGAACCGGGACAGGGGGCTGGTAGCTTTCTTT.

The chain is built from TRBV27 and TRBJ2-7; a weak D match, TRBD2 (6 bases). The CDR3 has 15 residues. Germline V CDR1 and CDR2: MNHEY, SMNVEV (reference sequence). V was pared by 2 bases and J by 6 bases, with 17 bases between. The chain's CDR3 is CASSLGDPGRGEQYF. The CDR3 nucleotides read TGTGCCAGCAGTTTAGGGGACCCCGGGCGGGGCGAGCAGTACTTC.

The V gene is TRBV19, the J gene TRBJ1-2; 7 bases are a match to TRBD1. The V gene's germline CDR1 is LNHDA and CDR2 SQIVND (reference sequence). The CDR3 is 15 amino acids. Trimming removed 6 bases from V and 0 bases from J; junction bases left unmatched: 7. CDR3: CASRKTGTANYGYTF. As DNA, the CDR3 is TGTGCCAGTAGAAAGACAGGGACGGCTAACTATGGCTACACCTTC.

V usage is TRBV3-1 (or the pseudogene TRBV3-2) and J usage is TRBJ2-5, with D possibly TRBD2 on 5 matching bases. The CDR3 is made up of 12 amino acids. V shed 8 bases and J shed 7 bases, with 14 bases lying between them. The germline V gene encodes CDR1 LGHDT and CDR2 YNNKEL (reference sequence). In nucleotides, the CDR3 is TGTGCCAGCCGCGAGGTCCGGGGGACCCAGTACTTC. Translating it yields CASREVRGTQYF.

The rearrangement links TRBV19 to TRBJ1-2, with D possibly matching TRBD1 (5 bases). The CDR3 spans 14 residues. Germline V gives CDR1 LNHDA, CDR2 SQIVND (reference sequence). The ends were cut back, 6 bases at V and 8 bases at J, with 19 bases in the middle. CDR3 sequence: CASSKRGQGGGYTF. CDR3 sequence (DNA): TGTGCCAGTAGCAAGCGGGGCCAGGGTGGCGGCTACACCTTC.

The J gene is TRBJ1-2, the V gene TRBV6-2 or TRBV6-3, with 7 bases that match TRBD1. The CDR3 has 14 amino acids. With 6 bases clipped from V and 2 bases from J, the junction kept 6 bases outside the gene matches. Germline V gene sequence: CDR1 MNHEY, CDR2 SVGEGT. The CDR3 DNA sequence: TGTGCCAGCAGCCCGATGGGACAGAACTATGGCTACACCTTC. It translates to CASSPMGQNYGYTF.

The V gene is TRBV19, the J gene TRBJ2-2; D is perhaps TRBD1 (5 bases). Trimming removed 8 bases from V and 4 bases from J, with 17 bases in between. Germline CDR1 is LNHDA and CDR2 is SQIVND (reference sequence). The CDR3 sequence is 15 residues long. As DNA, the CDR3 is TGTGCCAGTCGCTCAGGGTCCGGCGCCACCGGGGAGCTGTTTTTT. It is translated as CASRSGSGATGELFF.

Only one count was recorded for this clone. The chain recombines TRBV9 with TRBJ2-7; TRBD1 matches at 12 bases. Germline CDR1 is SGDLS and CDR2 is YYNGEE. V lost 4 bases, J lost 6 bases, and 11 bases stayed unmatched. There are 16 residues in the CDR3. The CDR3 DNA reads TGTGCCAGCAGCCCAGAGGTAGGGACAGGGGGCGTCGAGCAGTACTTC. Encoded protein: CASSPEVGTGGVEQYF.

This chain connects TRBV7-8 to TRBJ2-1, with 8 bases fitting TRBD2. The CDR3 totals 15 residues. Looked up from germline, CDR1 is SGHVS and CDR2 is FQNEAQ. With V trimmed by 1 base and J by 5 bases, 4 bases remained unmatched. CDR3 coding DNA: TGTGCCAGCAGCTTAGGTCTAGCGGGTAACAATGAGCAGTTCTTC. This sequence encodes CASSLGLAGNNEQFF.

The CDR3 is CASSSGETQYF. CDR3 DNA sequence: TGTGCCAGCAGCTCGGGAGAGACCCAGTACTTC. V usage is TRBV7-9 and J usage is TRBJ2-5; D gene uncertain. Germline V gene sequence: CDR1 SEHNR, CDR2 FQNEAQ (reference sequence). V gave up 4 bases and J gave up 4 bases, with 4 bases separating them. This CDR3 is built from 11 residues. The whole variable domain, filled in from reference TRBV7-9 and TRBJ2-5, reads DTGVSQNPRHKITKRGQNVTFRCDPISEHNRLYWYRQTLGQGPEFLTYFQNEAQLEKSRLLSDRFSAERPKGSFSTLEIQRTEQGDSAMYLCASSSGETQYFGPGTRLLVL.

The rearrangement uses TRBV29-1 and TRBJ2-1; TRBD2 matches at 8 bases. V lost 6 bases to trimming and J lost 11 bases; unmatched junction nucleotides: 6. Germline V CDR1 and CDR2: SQVTM, ANQGSEA. This CDR3 contains 11 residues. The CDR3 DNA sequence: TGCAGCGTCGGTAGCGGGAACAAGCAGTTCTTC. It translates to CSVGSGNKQFF.

The chain carries TRBV4-1 and TRBJ1-4, with D maybe TRBD1 (5 bases). The length of the CDR3 is 16 residues. The V gene's germline CDR1 is MGHRA and CDR2 YSYEKL. Trimming cost V 4 bases and J 0 bases, with 12 bases left between them. The DNA for the CDR3 is TGCGCCAGCAGCCCAGGAGGGGTTGCAACTAATGAAAAACTGTTTTTT. Translating it yields CASSPGGVATNEKLFF.

The chain is built from TRBV28 and TRBJ2-7; 8 bases are shared with TRBD2. V trimming: 1 base; J trimming: 5 bases; junction bases outside the gene matches: 7. Per the germline V gene, CDR1 is MDHEN and CDR2 is SYDVKM. The CDR3 loop spans 15 amino acids. The CDR3, as DNA: TGTGCCAGCAGTTTATATCATAGCGGGAACGACGAGCAGTACTTC. It specifies CASSLYHSGNDEQYF.

The V call is TRBV2, the J call TRBJ2-5; D perhaps matches TRBD2 (5 bases). The CDR3 runs 13 residues. V gave up 4 bases and J gave up 2 bases, with 8 bases separating them. Per the germline V gene, CDR1 is SNHLY and CDR2 is FYNNEI. CDR3 nucleotides: TGTGCCAGCAGTGTCGAGCGGCAAGAGACCCAGTACTTC. As protein: CASSVERQETQYF.

This chain links TRBV28 with TRBJ2-7; D gene uncertain. This CDR3 spans 11 amino acids. Deletions cut 5 bases from V and 5 bases from J, with 7 bases between. Germline CDR1 reads MDHEN; CDR2 reads SYDVKM. The CDR3 protein is CASSGTHEQYF. CDR3 bases: TGTGCCAGCAGTGGTACACACGAGCAGTACTTC. The entire variable domain, with the rest obtained from reference TRBV28 and TRBJ2-7, is as follows: DVKVTQSSRYLVKRTGEKVFLECVQDMDHENMFWYRQDPGLGLRLIYFSYDVKMKEKGDIPEGYSVSREKKERFSLILESASTNQTSMYLCASSGTHEQYFGPGTRLTVT.

This clone was observed a few times. The chain combines TRBV6-4 with TRBJ2-7; 12 positions agree with TRBD1. V gave up 3 bases and J gave up 5 bases; unmatched junction bases: 2. The CDR3 runs to 14 residues. Germline-derived CDR1 and CDR2 are MRHNA and SNTAGT. The CDR3 bases are TGTGCCAGCAGTGAGGGACAGGGGGCGGACGAGCAGTACTTC. Amino acids: CASSEGQGADEQYF.

The chain has TRBV7-2 and TRBJ2-1; the match to TRBD2 covers 9 bases. J lost 5 bases, V lost 3 bases, and 5 bases had no gene match. The CDR3 is 15 residues long. Per germline, CDR1 SGHTA and CDR2 FQGNSA. The CDR3 sequence: CASSFWAGGHNEQFF. The DNA of the CDR3 is TGTGCCAGCAGCTTCTGGGCGGGAGGGCACAATGAGCAGTTCTTC.

This clone was observed a single time. The V call is TRBV7-9, the J call TRBJ1-6; perhaps TRBD1 as D (6 bases). Looked up from germline, CDR1 is SEHNR and CDR2 is FQNEAQ (reference sequence). Between the trimmed V and J ends, which lost 7 bases and 7 bases, there was a span of 14 bases. This CDR3 has 14 amino acids. For the CDR3, the DNA is TGTGCCAGCATGGCAGGGGACTTCAATTCACCCCTCCACTTT. Its protein is CASMAGDFNSPLHF.

In its sample, this clone was seen once. The rearrangement joins TRBV5-1 to TRBJ2-3; 9 bases are shared with TRBD1. CDR1 and CDR2 from the germline V gene are SGHRS and YFSETQ. The CDR3 totals 15 residues. The J segment lost 3 bases and the V segment lost 4 bases, leaving 6 bases of the junction unmatched. In DNA, the CDR3 is TGCGCCAGCAGCCTAGGGACAGGGATAACAGATACGCAGTATTTT. Translating gives CASSLGTGITDTQYF.

Note on this clone: At one boundary the junction diverges from the germline segment, which might be a read error. The chain carries TRBV3-1 (or the pseudogene TRBV3-2) and TRBJ2-5, with 11 bases matching TRBD2. This CDR3 comprises 16 residues. CDR1 and CDR2 (germline): LGHDT, YNNKEL (reference sequence). In nucleotides, the CDR3 is TGTGCCAGCAGCAAAGAGGGGGCTAGCGGGAGGGAGACCCAGTACTTC. The encoded protein is CASSKEGASGRETQYF.